Included here is one TCR beta chain sequence, with context. What it recognizes is unknown. The record originates from a study of blood T cells in healthy people across ages. Study-wide context: The capture of about one barcoded beta molecule per two T cells was achieved by template switching.

Points from the study as a whole: While age rose, TCR beta diversity per million T cells dropped in a roughly linear way. Both naive CD4+ cell counts and diversity were greater in long-lived donors than in aged donors.

From germline, CDR1 is SGHRS and CDR2 YFSETQ. The CDR3 has 15 residues. V lost 4 bases and J lost 5; bases outside the gene matches: 6. Primers used in a second PCR of about 7 to 11 cycles were a sample-barcoded 5' primer and a J-beta primer mix. Every molecule of cDNA carried a tag from a template-switch adaptor with 12 random nucleotides. TCRdb re-called the 5' RACE reads with MiXCR, one entry per CDR3 protein. The repertoire consists of roughly 800,000 distinct CDR3 sequences, with roughly 50% occurring once and the leading ten covering over 20%. Material for sequencing was blood. The chain links TRBV5-1 to TRBJ2-1, with 10 positions matching TRBD2. The clonotype comes from a man between 25 and 39 years old in good health. CDR3 sequence (DNA): TGCGCCAGCAGCACCGGGACTAGCGCTCACAATGAGCAGTTCTTC. This sequence encodes CASSTGTSAHNEQFF.